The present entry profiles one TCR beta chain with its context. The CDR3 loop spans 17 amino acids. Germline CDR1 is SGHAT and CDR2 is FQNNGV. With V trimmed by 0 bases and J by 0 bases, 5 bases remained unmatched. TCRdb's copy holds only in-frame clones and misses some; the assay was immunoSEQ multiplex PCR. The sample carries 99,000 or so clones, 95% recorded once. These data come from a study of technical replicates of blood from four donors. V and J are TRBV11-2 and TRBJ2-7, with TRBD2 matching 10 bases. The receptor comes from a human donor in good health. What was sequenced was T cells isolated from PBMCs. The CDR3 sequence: CASSLDQLAGVSYEQYF. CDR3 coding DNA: TGTGCCAGCAGCTTAGATCAGCTAGCGGGGGTCTCCTACGAGCAGTACTTC.